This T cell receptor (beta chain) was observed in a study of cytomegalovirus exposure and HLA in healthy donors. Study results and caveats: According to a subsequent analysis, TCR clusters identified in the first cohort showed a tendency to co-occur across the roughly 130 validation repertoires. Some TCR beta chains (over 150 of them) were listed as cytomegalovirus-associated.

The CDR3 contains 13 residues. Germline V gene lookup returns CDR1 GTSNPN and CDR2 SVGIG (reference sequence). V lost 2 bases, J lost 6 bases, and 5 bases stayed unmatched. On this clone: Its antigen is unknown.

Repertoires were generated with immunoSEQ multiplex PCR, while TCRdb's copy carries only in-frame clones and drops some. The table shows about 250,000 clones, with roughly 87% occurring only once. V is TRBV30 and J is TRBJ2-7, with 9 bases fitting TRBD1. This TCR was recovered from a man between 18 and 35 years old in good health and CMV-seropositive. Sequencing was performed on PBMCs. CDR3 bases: TGTGCCTGGAGTACGGGACAGGGATCCGAGCAGTACTTC. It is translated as CAWSTGQGSEQYF. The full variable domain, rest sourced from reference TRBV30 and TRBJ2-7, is SQTIHQWPATLVQPVGSPLSLECTVEGTSNPNLYWYRQAAGRGLQLLFYSVGIGQISSEVPQNLSASRPQDRQFILSSKKLLLSDSGFYLCAWSTGQGSEQYFGPGTRLTVT.